This TCR beta chain was retrieved from a study of blood T cell repertoires in COVID-19. At the level of the study: Acute and convalescent COVID-19 specimens originated in the United States, Italy and Spain. Sources were T cells, B-cell-depleted T cells, or PBMCs; the material itself was cDNA or gDNA.

In the authors' workflow: Amplified reference gene primers provided the basis for estimating nucleated cell counts. Assay: immunoSEQ multiplex PCR; the TCRdb copy retains only in-frame clones and omits some. The V and J calls and the clone size are those of that table, but D and trimming were determined from the DNA. The sample has some 96,000 clones, 70% to 90% seen once. This CDR3 is 15 amino acids long. Germline V lookup: CDR1 LGHDT, CDR2 YNNKEL (reference sequence). V gave up 1 base and J gave up 3 bases; unmatched junction bases: 6. The clonotype originates from a man older than 75 with acute or convalescent COVID-19. The rearrangement uses TRBV3-1 (or the pseudogene TRBV3-2) and TRBJ2-7; 7 bases agree with TRBD2. Material for sequencing was peripheral blood. The CDR3 DNA follows: TGTGCCAGCAGCCAAGCTGCGGGAGCTATCTACGAGCAGTACTTC. Residues: CASSQAAGAIYEQYF.